This entry features one TCR beta chain sequence. Its antigen remains unidentified. A read error may explain this, as a much larger clone is one base away. TCRdb re-called the multiplex PCR reads through MiXCR, storing one row per CDR3 protein. The data show some 130,000 distinct CDR3 sequences, 21% seen once. Germline CDR1 MNHNS, CDR2 SASEGT. The CDR3 loop spans 16 amino acids. This specimen comes from a study of breast tumors, draining lymph nodes, adjacent tissues. Regarding the study as a whole: Data fit most tumor T cells coming from lymph node, expanding in tumor. Luminal-like breast cancer showed significantly greater tumor-nontumor repertoire similarity than basal-like breast cancer did. Compared with lymph nodes, tumors were less diverse; compared with nontumor tissue, more.

Samples came from axillary lymph nodes draining the breast cancer. Input material: axillary lymph node tissue. The clonotype originates from a female donor with breast cancer. Some clones in this sample may be carry-over from other donors' samples. The rearrangement links TRBV6-1 to TRBJ2-7; 7 bases fit TRBD2. In DNA form, the CDR3 reads TGTGCCAGCAGTGAAAAGGTCTTCGGGAGGAAGTACGGGCAGTACTTC. Translation gives CASSEKVFGRKYGQYF.